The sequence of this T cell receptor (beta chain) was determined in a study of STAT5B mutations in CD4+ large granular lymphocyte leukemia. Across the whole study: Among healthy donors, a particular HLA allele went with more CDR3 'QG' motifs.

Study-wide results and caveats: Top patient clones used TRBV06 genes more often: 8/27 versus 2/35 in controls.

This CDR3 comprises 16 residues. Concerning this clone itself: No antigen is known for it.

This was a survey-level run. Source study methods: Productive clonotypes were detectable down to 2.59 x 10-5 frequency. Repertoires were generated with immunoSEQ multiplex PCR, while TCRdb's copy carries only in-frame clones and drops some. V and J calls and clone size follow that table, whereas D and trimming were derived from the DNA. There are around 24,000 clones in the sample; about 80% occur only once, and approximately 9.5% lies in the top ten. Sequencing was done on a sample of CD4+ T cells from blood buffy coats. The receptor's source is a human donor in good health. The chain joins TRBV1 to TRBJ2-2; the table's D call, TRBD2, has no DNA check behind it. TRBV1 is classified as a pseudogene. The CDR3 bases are TGCACCAGCAGCCAAGAAGGGGGGGGGAATGCCGGGGAGCTGTTTTTT. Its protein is CTSSQEGGGNAGELFF.